The subject of this entry is one T cell receptor beta chain. Per germline, CDR1 MNHEY and CDR2 SVGAGI. The CDR3 is made up of 15 amino acids. The V gene lost 2 bases and the J gene lost 6 bases, with 16 bases spanning the gap. Profiled with immunoSEQ multiplex PCR; TCRdb holds only in-frame clones, not every one. In the table there are tens of thousands of clones, approximately 97% of which are singletons. This specimen comes from a study of technical replicates of blood from a handful of donors. V and J are TRBV6-5 and TRBJ1-2; maybe TRBD1 (5 bases). The specimen sequenced was T cells isolated from PBMCs. This TCR was recovered from a human donor in good health. As DNA, the CDR3 is TGTGCCAGCAGTTACACCCCCGGGGGTAGGAATGGCTACACCTTC. This sequence encodes CASSYTPGGRNGYTF.